A single sample gave rise to the 5 T cell receptor beta chains below, sequenced in a study of cytotoxic CD8 clonotypes in ibrutinib-treated CLL (dated by TCRdb to about 2021). Libraries were constructed by the immunoSEQ multiplex PCR assay. TCRdb holds this immuneACCESS table with in-frame rearrangements only. Some clones are missing; in checked studies, unresolved V genes explain under half, and the rest has no known cause. This sample comprises 300,000 or so clones, around 66% of them detected only once. The ten largest clonotypes hold about 6.7% of the sample. The source material was PBMCs, sampled after 36 months of ibrutinib treatment. The receptors come from a human donor with chronic lymphocytic leukemia.

This chain connects TRBV10-1 to TRBJ2-3; 13 bases are shared with TRBD2. Unmatched junction bases numbered 4, after V lost 11 bases and J lost 11 bases. The CDR3 consists of 11 residues. Germline CDR1 WNHNN, CDR2 SYGVQD (reference sequence). The CDR3 is CAAGLAGVQYF. CDR3 DNA: TGCGCCGCCGGACTAGCGGGGGTGCAGTATTTT.

A few counts support this clone. V is TRBV13 and J is TRBJ2-3; 9 bases match TRBD2. The J segment lost 2 bases and the V segment lost 5 bases, leaving 8 bases of the junction unmatched. The length of the CDR3 is 16 residues. Germline V gene sequence: CDR1 PRHDT, CDR2 FYEKMQ (reference sequence). The CDR3 here is CASSPFGTSHTDTQYF. The CDR3 DNA is TGTGCCAGCAGCCCGTTTGGGACTAGCCACACAGATACGCAGTATTTT.

The chain recombines TRBV5-5 with TRBJ2-7; perhaps TRBD1 as D (6 bases). Germline V gives CDR1 SGHKS, CDR2 YYEKEE (reference sequence). Trimming took 1 base from V and 2 from J, leaving 10 bases between them. This CDR3 spans 14 amino acids. The CDR3 spells CASSLSGAPYEQYF. CDR3 DNA: TGTGCCAGCAGCTTGTCAGGGGCGCCCTACGAGCAGTACTTC.

The chain carries TRBV11-2 and TRBJ2-2, with D uncertain. Germline V gene sequence: CDR1 SGHAT, CDR2 FQNNGV. Deletions cut 5 bases from V and 5 bases from J, with 3 bases between. The CDR3 sequence is 11 residues long. CDR3 sequence (DNA): TGTGCCAGCAGCCCAACCGGGGAGCTGTTTTTT. Residues: CASSPTGELFF.

The chain recombines TRBV11-2 with TRBJ2-1, with 9 bases aligning to TRBD2. Germline CDR1 SGHAT, CDR2 FQNNGV. V trimming: 4 bases; J trimming: 6 bases; junction bases outside the gene matches: 10. The CDR3 extends over 16 amino acids. In DNA form, the CDR3 reads TGTGCCAGCAGCTACGTCGCGGGGGGGGCCCCCAATGAGCAGTTCTTC. Translation: CASSYVAGGAPNEQFF.